This TCR beta chain was captured in a study of T-cell reconstitution after alpha-beta-depleted transplantation in children listed by TCRdb under 2016. For context, the study as a whole: The study quantitatively tracked T-cell immune reconstitution after TCRalphabeta/CD19-depleted allogeneic hematopoietic cell transplantation in children using TCR repertoire profiling. Beyond this particular receptor, the publication reports: The high TCRbeta diversity at day 60 in some patients was ascribed to recipient T cells and intrathymic progenitors that had survived conditioning. Over subsequent months, a decline in hyperexpanded clone frequencies was noted, and after one year, T-cell counts and TCRbeta diversity were mostly ascribed to newly produced T cells. About two months after transplant, the apparently early recovery of alphabetaT-cell counts reportedly depended on just several hundred clones that had expanded rapidly and came from non-depleted graft cells.

Read against the paper, the sample's treatment or condition label means: allogeneic hematopoietic cell transplantation with graft depleted of TCRalphabeta T cells and CD19 B cells. The children who served as transplant recipients had been given grafts of TCRalphabeta/CD19-depleted allogeneic hematopoietic cells. The table lists this clonotype with many counts. The antigen this receptor binds is unknown. Base quality data are lacking; no much larger clone is found one base away. After removal of 4 bases from V and 6 bases from J, the junction retains 8 bases not matched to a gene. For CDR1 and CDR2, the germline V gene lists SQVTM and ANQGSEA. The CDR3 spans 13 residues, from the cysteine through the phenylalanine. The CDR3 DNA has 39 bases and is translated from base 1. Libraries were made using PCR. For sequencing, an Illumina HiSeq 2500 was employed. Molecular barcoding was employed in the preparation of TCR libraries, with unique molecular identifiers being used to normalize TCRbeta repertoire quantification. TCRdb redid the processing of the public reads, applying fastp at Q25 and MiXCR, and retained in-frame beta chains. Rows are combined by CDR3 protein, so each entry shows the most common genes and DNA. Here the sample has 580,000 or so distinct CDR3 sequences; under 25% occur a single time. The ten largest make up 13% to 15% of the sample.

Recombination connected TRBV29-1 to TRBJ2-7; 8 central nucleotides agree with TRBD1. Here the sequenced sample was PBMCs, mostly from graft donor cells, taken 360 days after TCRalphabeta/CD19-depleted stem cell transplant. This clonotype was obtained from a boy less than two years old who had a stem cell transplant for acute myeloid leukemia, so the T cells may come from the graft donor. The CDR3 amino acid sequence is: CSVGAQGVGEQYF. The DNA is as follows: TGCAGCGTTGGGGCACAGGGGGTTGGCGAGCAGTACTTC.